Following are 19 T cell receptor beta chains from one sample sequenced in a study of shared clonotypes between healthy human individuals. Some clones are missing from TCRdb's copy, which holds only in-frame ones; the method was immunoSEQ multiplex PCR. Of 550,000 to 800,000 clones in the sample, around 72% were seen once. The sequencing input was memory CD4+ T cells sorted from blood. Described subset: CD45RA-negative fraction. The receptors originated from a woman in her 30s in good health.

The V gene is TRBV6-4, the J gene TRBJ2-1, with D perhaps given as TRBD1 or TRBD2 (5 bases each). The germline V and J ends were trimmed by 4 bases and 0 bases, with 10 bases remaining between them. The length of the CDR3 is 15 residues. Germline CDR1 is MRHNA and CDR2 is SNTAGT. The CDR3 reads CASSAGAPSYNEQFF. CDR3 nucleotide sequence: TGTGCCAGCAGTGCCGGGGCCCCCTCCTACAATGAGCAGTTCTTC.

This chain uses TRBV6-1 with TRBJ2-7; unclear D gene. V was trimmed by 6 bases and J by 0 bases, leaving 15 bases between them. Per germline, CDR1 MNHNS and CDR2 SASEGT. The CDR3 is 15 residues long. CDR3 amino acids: CASRKDGSSSYEQYF. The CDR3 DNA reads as TGTGCCAGCAGAAAGGACGGTTCCAGCTCCTACGAGCAGTACTTC.

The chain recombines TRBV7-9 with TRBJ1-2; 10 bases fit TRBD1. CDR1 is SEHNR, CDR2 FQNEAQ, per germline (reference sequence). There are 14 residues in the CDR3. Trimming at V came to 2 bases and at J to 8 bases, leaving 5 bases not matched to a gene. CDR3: CASSLPRDRGGYTF. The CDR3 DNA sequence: TGTGCCAGCAGCTTACCCCGGGACAGGGGCGGCTACACCTTC.

CDR3 loop: CASSQDGTGRHEQYF. CDR3 DNA sequence: TGTGCCAGCAGCCAAGATGGGACAGGGAGGCACGAGCAGTACTTC. This chain joins TRBV14 and TRBJ2-7, with 9 bases aligning to TRBD1. Germline trimming cut 0 bases from V and 5 bases from J; bases unmatched to any gene: 5. CDR3 size: 15 residues. CDR1 is SGHDN and CDR2 is FVKESK in the germline V gene.

The CDR3 loop is CASSVEAGSEAFF. Written as DNA, the CDR3 is TGTGCCAGCAGCGTAGAGGCGGGGTCTGAAGCTTTCTTT. This sequence joins TRBV9 and TRBJ1-1, with unresolved D. Germline loops: CDR1 SGDLS, CDR2 YYNGEE. This CDR3 spans 13 amino acids. Trimming stripped 0 bases from V and 6 bases from J, with 9 bases between.

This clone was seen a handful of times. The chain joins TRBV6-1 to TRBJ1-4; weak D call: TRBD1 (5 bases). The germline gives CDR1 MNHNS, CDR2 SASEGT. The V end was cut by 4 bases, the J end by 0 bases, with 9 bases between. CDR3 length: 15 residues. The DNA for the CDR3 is TGTGCCAGCAGTGGAACAGGCGCAACTAATGAAAAACTGTTTTTT. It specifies CASSGTGATNEKLFF.

CDR3 coding DNA: TGTGCCTGGAGTGTACCTGCAGGGGACTATAATGAAAAACTGTTTTTT. Its protein is CAWSVPAGDYNEKLFF. V usage is TRBV30 and J usage is TRBJ1-4, with D perhaps TRBD1 (6 bases). This CDR3 has 16 amino acids. Looked up from germline, CDR1 is GTSNPN and CDR2 is SVGIG (reference sequence). V was clipped by 0 bases and J by 4 bases, with 15 bases between them. Together with reference TRBV30 and TRBJ1-4, the CDR3 gives the full variable domain: SQTIHQWPATLVQPVGSPLSLECTVEGTSNPNLYWYRQAAGRGLQLLFYSVGIGQISSEVPQNLSASRPQDRQFILSSKKLLLSDSGFYLCAWSVPAGDYNEKLFFGSGTQLSVL.

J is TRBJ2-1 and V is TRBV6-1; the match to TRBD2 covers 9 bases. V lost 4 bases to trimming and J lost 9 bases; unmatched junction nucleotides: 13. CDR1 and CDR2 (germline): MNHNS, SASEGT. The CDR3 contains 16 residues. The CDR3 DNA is TGTGCCAGCAGTGGCGGCTCTAGCGGGAAAGGCGGTGAGCAGTTCTTC. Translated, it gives CASSGGSSGKGGEQFF.

The CDR3 is CASSFRAGGETQYF. For the CDR3, the DNA is TGTGCCAGCAGCTTTAGAGCGGGAGGGGAGACCCAGTACTTC. The rearrangement joins TRBV7-2 to TRBJ2-5, with 10 nucleotides matching TRBD2. CDR3 length: 14 amino acids. Per the germline V gene, CDR1 is SGHTA and CDR2 is FQGNSA. V gave up 3 bases and J gave up 5 bases; unmatched junction bases: 3.

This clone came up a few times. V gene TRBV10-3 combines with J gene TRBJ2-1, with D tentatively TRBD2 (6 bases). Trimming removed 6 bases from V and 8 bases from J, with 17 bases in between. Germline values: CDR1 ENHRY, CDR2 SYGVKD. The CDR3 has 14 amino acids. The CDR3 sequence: CAIRTRERGDEQFF. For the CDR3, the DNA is TGTGCCATCAGGACCCGGGAGAGGGGCGATGAGCAGTTCTTC.

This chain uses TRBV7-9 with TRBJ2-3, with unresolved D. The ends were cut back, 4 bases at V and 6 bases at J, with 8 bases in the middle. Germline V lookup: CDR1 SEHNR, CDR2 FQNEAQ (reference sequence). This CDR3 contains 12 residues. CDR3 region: CASSSGWDTQYF. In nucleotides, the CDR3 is TGTGCCAGCAGCTCCGGATGGGATACGCAGTATTTT.

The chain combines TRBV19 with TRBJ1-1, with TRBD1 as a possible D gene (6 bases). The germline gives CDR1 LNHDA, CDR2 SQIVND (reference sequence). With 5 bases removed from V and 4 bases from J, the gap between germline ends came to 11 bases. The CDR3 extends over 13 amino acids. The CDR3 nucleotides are TGTGCCAGTAGTTTCACAGGGATCACTGAAGCTTTCTTT. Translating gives CASSFTGITEAFF.

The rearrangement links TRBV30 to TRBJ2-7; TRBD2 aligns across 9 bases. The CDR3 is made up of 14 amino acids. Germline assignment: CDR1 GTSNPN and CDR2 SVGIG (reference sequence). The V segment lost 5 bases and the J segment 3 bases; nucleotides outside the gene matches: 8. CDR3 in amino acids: CAWRPAGGIYEQYF. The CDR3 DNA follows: TGTGCCTGGCGCCCGGCGGGGGGGATCTACGAGCAGTACTTC.

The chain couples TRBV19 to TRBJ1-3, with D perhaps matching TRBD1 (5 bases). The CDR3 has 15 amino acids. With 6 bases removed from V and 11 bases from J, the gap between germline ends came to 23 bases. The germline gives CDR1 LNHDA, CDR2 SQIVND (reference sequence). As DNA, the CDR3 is TGTGCCAGTAGCGAATGGGGCTTCGAGAAACTCGCCATATATTTT. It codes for CASSEWGFEKLAIYF.

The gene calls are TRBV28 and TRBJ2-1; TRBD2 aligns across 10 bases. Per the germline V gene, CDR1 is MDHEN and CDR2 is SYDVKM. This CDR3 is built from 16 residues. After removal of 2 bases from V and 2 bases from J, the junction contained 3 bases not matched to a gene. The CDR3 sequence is CASSLTTSGTYNEQFF. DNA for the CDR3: TGTGCCAGCAGTTTAACAACTAGCGGGACCTACAATGAGCAGTTCTTC.

The DNA of the CDR3 is TGTGCCAGCAGTCACATCTTTAGCGGGGTCCACTACGAGCAGTACTTC. Translation gives CASSHIFSGVHYEQYF. The chain is built from TRBV27 and TRBJ2-7, with 8 bases aligning to TRBD2. The ends lost 5 bases at V and 3 bases at J; junction bases unmatched: 12. The germline CDR1 and CDR2 sequences are MNHEY and SMNVEV (reference sequence). The CDR3 length is 16 residues.

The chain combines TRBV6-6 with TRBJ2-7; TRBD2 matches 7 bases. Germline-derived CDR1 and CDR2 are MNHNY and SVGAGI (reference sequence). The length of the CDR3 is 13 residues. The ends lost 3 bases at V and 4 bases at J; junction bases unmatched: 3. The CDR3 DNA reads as TGTGCCAGCAGTTATGGCGGGAGTTACGAGCAGTACTTC. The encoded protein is CASSYGGSYEQYF.

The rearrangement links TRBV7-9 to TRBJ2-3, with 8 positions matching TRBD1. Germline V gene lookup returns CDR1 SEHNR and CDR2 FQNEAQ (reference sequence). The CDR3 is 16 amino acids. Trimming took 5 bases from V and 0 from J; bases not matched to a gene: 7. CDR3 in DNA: TGTGCCAGCAGCCCCGGACAGGGAACTAGCACAGATACGCAGTATTTT. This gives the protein CASSPGQGTSTDTQYF.

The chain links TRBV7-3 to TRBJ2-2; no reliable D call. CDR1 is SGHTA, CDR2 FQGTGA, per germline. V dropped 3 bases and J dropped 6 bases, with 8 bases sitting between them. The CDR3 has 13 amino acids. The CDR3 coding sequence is TGTGCCAGCAGCTTCCCCCCTGCCGGGGAGCTGTTTTTT. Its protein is CASSFPPAGELFF.